Below are 15 T cell receptor beta chains sequenced from a single sample in a study of response to subunit inactivated influenza vaccine. TCRdb called the RT-PCR reads again in MiXCR, with one record for every CDR3 protein. This table has around 320,000 distinct CDR3 sequences, approximately 23% appearing once. Here the sequenced sample was PBMCs from blood, taken about 20 months after vaccination. Receptor source: a man between 50 and 75 years old who received an inactivated influenza vaccine.

This clonotype was seen a handful of times. The chain joins TRBV11-2 to TRBJ2-5, with D uncertain. Germline V gives CDR1 SGHAT, CDR2 FQNNGV. Trimming left V 4 bases short and J 3 bases short, with 15 bases between. This CDR3 contains 15 residues. Written as DNA, the CDR3 is TGTGCCAGCAGCTCCCGGCCAGCGTTAGAAGAGACCCAGTACTTC. It yields the protein CASSSRPALEETQYF.

The chain is built from TRBV20-1 and TRBJ2-3, with a possible D match to TRBD2 (6 bases). The V gene lost 6 bases and the J gene lost 0 bases, with 16 bases spanning the gap. Germline V gene sequence: CDR1 DFQATT, CDR2 SNEGSKA (reference sequence). CDR3 length: 15 residues. CDR3 sequence reads: CSAAPPGTSTDTQYF. Here the CDR3 DNA reads TGCAGTGCCGCCCCACCCGGGACTAGCACAGATACGCAGTATTTT.

This rearrangement joins TRBV6-1 to TRBJ2-5; TRBD1 matches 7 bases. Losses at the gene ends were 1 base for V and 5 bases for J; bases not matched to a gene: 4. This CDR3 comprises 14 residues. CDR1 is MNHNS, CDR2 SASEGT, per germline. The CDR3 sequence is CASSEGTGQETQYF. In DNA form, the CDR3 reads TGTGCCAGCAGTGAAGGGACAGGCCAGGAGACCCAGTACTTC.

This clonotype was counted ten times or more. The chain recombines TRBV19 with TRBJ1-2; D uncertain. Germline V gene lookup returns CDR1 LNHDA and CDR2 SQIVND (reference sequence). The CDR3 has 13 residues. V gave up 5 bases and J gave up 2 bases, with 9 bases separating them. The chain's CDR3 is CASSPLGNYGYTF. In DNA form, the CDR3 reads TGTGCCAGTAGTCCCCTTGGCAACTATGGCTACACCTTC.

Points on this clonotype: One end of the junction does not line up with germline, which may come from a read error. In DNA form, the CDR3 reads TGCAGCGTTAAGGGACAGAACCCCGGGGAGCTGTTTTTT. This sequence encodes CSVKGQNPGELFF. V gene TRBV29-1 combines with J gene TRBJ2-2, with 7 nucleotides matching TRBD1. CDR3 length: 13 amino acids. Germline V lookup: CDR1 SQVTM, CDR2 ANQGSEA.

This clonotype came up a few times. V and J are TRBV4-3 and TRBJ1-5, with D tentatively TRBD1 (5 bases). CDR1 and CDR2 from the germline V gene are LGHNA and YSLEER. CDR3 size: 16 residues. V was cut by 0 bases and J by 2 bases, with 11 bases left in between. In nucleotides, the CDR3 is TGCGCCAGCAGCCAAGATATAAGCAGGGGCAATCAGCCCCAGCATTTT. Amino acids: CASSQDISRGNQPQHF.

This clonotype was seen only a few times. The chain uses TRBV12-3 or TRBV12-4 and TRBJ1-2, with TRBD1 identical over 7 bases. With V trimmed by 5 bases and J by 8 bases, 14 bases remained unmatched. This CDR3 comprises 15 residues. The CDR3 here is CASSPSWKGAQGYTF. The DNA for the CDR3 is TGTGCCAGCAGTCCCTCCTGGAAGGGGGCGCAAGGCTACACCTTC.

The chain is built from TRBV4-3 and TRBJ1-2, with D unresolved. Trimming left V 1 base short and J 3 bases short, with 12 bases between. Germline values: CDR1 LGHNA, CDR2 YSLEER. This CDR3 has 15 amino acids. The CDR3 protein is CASSQGTNLYYGYTF. The DNA for the CDR3 is TGCGCCAGCAGCCAAGGAACCAACCTCTACTATGGCTACACCTTC.

This sequence joins TRBV4-3 and TRBJ2-1; TRBD1 matches at 7 bases. Germline V gene lookup returns CDR1 LGHNA and CDR2 YSLEER. CDR3 size: 15 residues. With V trimmed by 5 bases and J by 4 bases, 8 bases remained unmatched. The CDR3 DNA follows: TGCGCCAGCAGCACCCGCCGGGACAGTTACAATGAGCAGTTCTTC. Its protein is CASSTRRDSYNEQFF.

This chain connects TRBV15 to TRBJ2-7; D tentatively reads TRBD1 or TRBD2 (6 bases each). The germline V gene has CDR1 LNHNV and CDR2 YYDKDF (reference sequence). V was trimmed by 7 bases and J by 7 bases, leaving 20 bases between them. CDR3 length equals 14 residues. The CDR3 nucleotides read TGTGCCACCACCTACTCGACGGGGGCGGGAGAGCAGTACTTC. Translating gives CATTYSTGAGEQYF.

CDR3 sequence reads: CASSFWQAEGEQYF. The CDR3 DNA reads TGTGCCAGCAGTTTTTGGCAGGCCGAGGGGGAGCAGTACTTC. This chain connects TRBV12-3 or TRBV12-4 to TRBJ2-7; D is perhaps TRBD1 or TRBD2 (5 bases each). The CDR3 spans 14 residues. Trimming removed 3 bases at V and 7 bases at J, with 16 bases between.

J is TRBJ2-3 and V is TRBV5-1; TRBD2 matches 11 bases. The V gene end was trimmed by 4 bases and the J gene end by 2 bases; junction bases not matched to a gene: 9. There are 17 residues in the CDR3. The V gene's germline CDR1 is SGHRS and CDR2 YFSETQ. CDR3 loop: CASSRGTSGLLTDTQYF. CDR3 nucleotide sequence: TGCGCCAGCAGCCGGGGGACTAGCGGATTACTCACAGATACGCAGTATTTT.

The J gene is TRBJ1-4, the V gene TRBV11-1; 12 bases are shared with TRBD1. The ends lost 2 bases at V and 6 bases at J; junction bases unmatched: 10. The germline V gene encodes CDR1 SGHAT and CDR2 FQDESV (reference sequence). The CDR3 covers 18 residues. CDR3 coding DNA: TGTGCCAGCAGCTTACTCCCGGGACAGGGGGCATTGGATGAAAAACTGTTTTTT. Amino acid sequence: CASSLLPGQGALDEKLFF.

A few counts support this clonotype. This rearrangement joins TRBV20-1 to TRBJ1-1, with TRBD1 as a possible D gene (6 bases). Germline CDR1 is DFQATT and CDR2 is SNEGSKA (reference sequence). The germline V and J ends were trimmed by 0 bases and 0 bases, with 17 bases remaining between them. The CDR3 extends over 17 amino acids. CDR3 amino acids: CSARDMDRPTLNTEAFF. The CDR3 nucleotides read TGCAGTGCTAGAGATATGGACAGACCGACCTTGAACACTGAAGCTTTCTTT.

This clonotype was found a few times. The chain recombines TRBV29-1 with TRBJ2-7, with D tentatively TRBD2 (6 bases). This CDR3 contains 11 residues. Germline V gives CDR1 SQVTM, CDR2 ANQGSEA. Trimming left V 7 bases short and J 4 bases short, with 11 bases between. CDR3 protein: CSDPGGYEQYF. The CDR3 DNA follows: TGCAGCGATCCCGGAGGGTACGAGCAGTACTTC.